This T cell receptor (beta chain) was recorded in a study of T cells in Graves' hyperthyroidism and ophthalmopathy. Only a few counts were recorded for this clonotype. TCR beta CDR3 sequences were amplified from RNA transcripts. Initially, a first-round RT-PCR of the TCR CDR3 employed the HTBI primer set. TCRdb re-analysed the multiplex PCR reads in MiXCR, keeping a single row per CDR3 protein. The sample contains fewer than 550,000 distinct CDR3 sequences, around 16% of which appear only once. The CDR3 extends over 13 amino acids. CDR1 and CDR2 (germline): LGHNT, FRNRAP. Sequenced: blood. This clonotype was obtained from a woman aged 18-29 years with Graves' hyperthyroidism. The rearrangement uses TRBV12-5 and TRBJ1-6; D gene ambiguous. The CDR3 spells CAPLRSYNSPLHF. The CDR3 DNA is TGTGCACCTCTGCGATCCTATAATTCACCCCTCCACTTT.